This T cell receptor (beta chain) originates from a study of blood T cell repertoires in COVID-19. Looking at the study overall: Both acute and convalescent COVID-19 samples were obtained from the United States, Italy and Spain. PBMCs, B-cell-depleted T cells, or T cells provided the cDNA or gDNA that made up the material.

As handled by the study authors: Reference gene primers were amplified, and this amplification served to estimate nucleated cell counts. TCRdb's copy holds only in-frame clones and misses some; the assay was immunoSEQ multiplex PCR. The V and J calls and the clone size are those of that table, but D and trimming were determined from the DNA. The sample records 250,000 to 300,000 clones, 75% to 90% being singletons. The CDR3 is 18 amino acids. The V segment lost 2 bases and the J segment 4 bases; nucleotides outside the gene matches: 14. Germline CDR1 and CDR2: LGHDT and YNNKEL (reference sequence). The Seattle site enrolled patients during active infection and followed them longitudinally.

The source is a woman in her 70s with COVID-19, enrolled during active disease. The material sequenced was peripheral blood. The chain links TRBV3-1 (or the pseudogene TRBV3-2) to TRBJ2-5; TRBD1 aligns across 9 bases. Here the CDR3 DNA reads TGTGCCAGCAGCCAACTACGGACAGGGGAAGTGTCGGTAGAGACCCAGTACTTC. This codes for CASSQLRTGEVSVETQYF.